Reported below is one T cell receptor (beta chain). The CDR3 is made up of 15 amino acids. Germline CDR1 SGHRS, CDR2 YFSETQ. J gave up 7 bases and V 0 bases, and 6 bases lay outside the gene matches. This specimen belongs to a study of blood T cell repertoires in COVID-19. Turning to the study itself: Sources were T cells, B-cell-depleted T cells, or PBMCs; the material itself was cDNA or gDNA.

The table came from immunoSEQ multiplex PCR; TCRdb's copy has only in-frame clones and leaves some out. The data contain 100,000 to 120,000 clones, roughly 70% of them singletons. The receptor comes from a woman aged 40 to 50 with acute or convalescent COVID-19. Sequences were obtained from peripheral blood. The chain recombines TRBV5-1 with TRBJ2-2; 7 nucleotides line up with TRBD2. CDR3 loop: CASSLVGLEFGELFF. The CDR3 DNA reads TGCGCCAGCAGCTTGGTTGGACTAGAATTCGGGGAGCTGTTTTTT.